The present TCR beta chain was sequenced within a study of blood T cells in healthy people across ages. Study-wide points: Diversity estimates drawn from one million T cells were deemed underestimates. CMV infection status of these donors was not known. There were more naive CD4+ cells and higher diversity in long-lived donors than in aged donors. Because sorting was not performed, PBMCs prevented conclusive naive versus antigen-experienced comparison.

The CDR3 sequence is 13 residues long. Deletions cut 8 bases from V and 8 bases from J, with 15 bases between. Germline V gene lookup returns CDR1 MNHEY and CDR2 SVGEGT. A second PCR, run for about 6 to 11 cycles, used a sample-barcoded 5' primer plus a J-beta primer mix. In TCRdb, the 5' RACE reads were re-called with MiXCR into one record per CDR3 protein. Here the sample spans about 640,000 distinct CDR3 sequences, approximately 59% being singletons. As concerns this clonotype: Its antigen is unknown.

This chain uses TRBV6-2 or TRBV6-3 with TRBJ1-4; D not resolved. The sequence derives from a man aged 55 to 70 in good health. Sequenced sample: blood. This CDR3 reads CASGRPGGEKLFF. CDR3 nucleotides: TGTGCCAGCGGCCGGCCGGGAGGGGAAAAACTGTTTTTT.